Below, 12 T cell receptor beta chains from the same sample are listed, as sequenced in a study of T cells in tuberculosis. Assay used: immunoSEQ multiplex PCR; TCRdb lists only in-frame clones, some missing. The sample records some 30,000 clones, just over 90% being singletons. Stated time point: new active TB diagnosis, blood taken before or within 7 days of starting treatment. The specimen comprised PBMCs, sampled at tuberculosis diagnosis. Receptors originate from an adult with tuberculosis.

J is TRBJ1-1 and V is TRBV18; D is possibly TRBD1 (6 bases). The CDR3 covers 14 residues. CDR1 and CDR2 from the germline V gene are KGHSH and LQKENI. Between the trimmed V and J ends, which lost 0 bases and 4 bases, there was a span of 9 bases. CDR3 residues: CASSPPTGITEAFF. The CDR3 DNA reads as TGTGCCAGCTCACCACCCACAGGGATCACTGAAGCTTTCTTT.

The chain uses TRBV2 and TRBJ2-2, with a tentative D call TRBD2 (6 bases). CDR1 is SNHLY and CDR2 is FYNNEI in the germline V gene. Trimming shortened V by 6 bases and J by 1 base, and 12 bases separated the two germline ends. The CDR3 has 15 residues. CDR3 in amino acids: CASRVGTGNTGELFF. DNA for the CDR3: TGTGCCAGCAGGGTCGGGACTGGGAACACCGGGGAGCTGTTTTTT.

V is TRBV5-1 and J is TRBJ2-7; D might be TRBD2 (6 bases). Germline lookup yields CDR1 SGHRS and CDR2 YFSETQ. Trimming pared 4 bases from V and 2 bases from J, leaving 13 bases between. The CDR3 totals 14 residues. CDR3 in amino acids: CASSLTSNPYEQYF. The CDR3 DNA reads as TGCGCCAGCAGCCTGACTAGTAACCCCTACGAGCAGTACTTC.

This rearrangement joins TRBV19 to TRBJ1-5; 7 bases are a match to TRBD1. With V trimmed by 0 bases and J by 6 bases, 5 bases remained unmatched. The germline gives CDR1 LNHDA, CDR2 SQIVND (reference sequence). The CDR3 covers 15 residues. The CDR3 DNA sequence: TGTGCCAGTAGTATAGACAGGGGGTCTGGTCAGCCCCAGCATTTT. Translation: CASSIDRGSGQPQHF.

The chain uses TRBV27 and TRBJ2-7; D might be TRBD1 (5 bases). The CDR3 runs 13 residues. The germline CDR1 and CDR2 sequences are MNHEY and SMNVEV (reference sequence). V gave up 2 bases and J gave up 2 bases, with 7 bases separating them. For the CDR3, the DNA is TGTGCCAGCAGTTTAGGGGCGACCTACGAGCAGTACTTC. The encoded protein is CASSLGATYEQYF.

This CDR3 reads CASSSLGGSGLYEQYF. CDR3 coding DNA: TGTGCCAGCAGCTCCTTGGGGGGTAGCGGACTCTACGAGCAGTACTTC. The chain uses TRBV5-6 and TRBJ2-7, with D perhaps matching TRBD2 (6 bases). The CDR3 is made up of 16 amino acids. Germline V gene data show CDR1 as SGHDT and CDR2 as YYEEEE. Trimming removed 3 bases at V and 3 bases at J, with 19 bases between.

This chain connects TRBV6-5 to TRBJ1-6; a possible D gene is TRBD1 (6 bases). Per germline, CDR1 MNHEY and CDR2 SVGAGI. V was cut by 8 bases and J by 3 bases, with 8 bases left in between. The CDR3 runs to 13 residues. CDR3 DNA sequence: TGTGCCAGCCAGGACAGCTATAATTCACCCCTCCACTTT. This translates into CASQDSYNSPLHF.

This sequence joins TRBV7-6 and TRBJ1-1, with 10 nucleotides matching TRBD1. Germline V gene sequence: CDR1 SGHVS, CDR2 FNYEAQ. This CDR3 is built from 18 residues. V lost 4 bases and J lost 5; bases outside the gene matches: 16. The CDR3 here is CASSSYSGTGDLITEAFF. CDR3 DNA sequence: TGTGCCAGCAGCTCGTACAGTGGGACAGGGGACCTTATAACTGAAGCTTTCTTT.

The CDR3 DNA reads TGCGCCAGTAACCCGCCGGGGGGACGGGCGAACTATGGCTACACCTTC. Amino acids: CASNPPGGRANYGYTF. This chain links TRBV10-1 with TRBJ1-2; the D gene is possibly TRBD1 (5 bases). This CDR3 contains 16 residues. The ends were cut back, 9 bases at V and 2 bases at J, with 22 bases in the middle. Per germline, CDR1 WNHNN and CDR2 SYGVQD (reference sequence).

V usage is TRBV21-1 and J usage is TRBJ2-7; the tabulated D call, TRBD2, remains unverified against the DNA. TRBV21-1 is marked as a pseudogene. The CDR3 loop spans 15 amino acids. Written as DNA, the CDR3 is TGTGCCAGCAGCAAAGTAAGGCGGGTCTCCTACGAGCAGTACTTC. As protein: CASSKVRRVSYEQYF.

The V and J genes are TRBV4-1 and TRBJ1-2; D is ambiguous. The germline V and J ends were trimmed by 1 base and 0 bases, with 9 bases remaining between them. The CDR3 is 15 residues long. Germline-derived CDR1 and CDR2 are MGHRA and YSYEKL. CDR3 protein: CASSQAGVTNYGYTF. The CDR3 nucleotides are TGCGCCAGCAGCCAAGCCGGGGTTACTAACTATGGCTACACCTTC.

The chain links TRBV18 to TRBJ2-1, with D possibly matching TRBD1 (5 bases). The CDR3 has 17 amino acids. V was trimmed by 4 bases and J by 0 bases, leaving 16 bases between them. Germline assignment: CDR1 KGHSH and CDR2 LQKENI. CDR3 nucleotides: TGTGCCAGCTCACTATTCGACAGTTTAGCCTCCTACAATGAGCAGTTCTTC. Its protein product is CASSLFDSLASYNEQFF.